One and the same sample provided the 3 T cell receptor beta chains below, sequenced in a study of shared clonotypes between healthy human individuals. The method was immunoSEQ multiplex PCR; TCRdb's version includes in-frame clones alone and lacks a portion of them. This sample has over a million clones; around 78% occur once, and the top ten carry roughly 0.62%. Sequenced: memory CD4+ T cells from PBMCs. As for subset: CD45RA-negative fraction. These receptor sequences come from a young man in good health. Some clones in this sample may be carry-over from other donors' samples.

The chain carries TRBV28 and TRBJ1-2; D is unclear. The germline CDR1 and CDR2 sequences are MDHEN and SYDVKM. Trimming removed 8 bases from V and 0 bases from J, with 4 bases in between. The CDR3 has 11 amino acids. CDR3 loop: CASGANYGYTF. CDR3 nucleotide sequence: TGTGCCAGCGGGGCTAACTATGGCTACACCTTC.

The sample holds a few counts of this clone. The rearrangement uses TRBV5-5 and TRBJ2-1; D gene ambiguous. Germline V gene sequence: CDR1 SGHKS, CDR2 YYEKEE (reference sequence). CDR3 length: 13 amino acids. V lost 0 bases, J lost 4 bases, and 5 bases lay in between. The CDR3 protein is CASSLDVYNEQFF. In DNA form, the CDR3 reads TGTGCCAGCAGCTTGGATGTGTACAATGAGCAGTTCTTC.

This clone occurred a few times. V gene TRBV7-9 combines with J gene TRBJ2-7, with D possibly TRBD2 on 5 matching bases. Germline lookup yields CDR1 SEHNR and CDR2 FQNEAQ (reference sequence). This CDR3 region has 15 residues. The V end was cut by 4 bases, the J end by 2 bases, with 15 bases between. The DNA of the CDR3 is TGTGCCAGCAGCTCGCCGGGATTTCCCCCCTACGAGCAGTACTTC. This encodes CASSSPGFPPYEQYF.